Following are 2 T cell receptor beta chains from one sample sequenced in a study of blood T cells in healthy people across ages. PCR was performed a second time for about 7 to 11 cycles using a sample-barcoded 5' primer and a J-beta primer mix. TCRdb re-derived calls from the 5' RACE reads in MiXCR, one entry per CDR3 protein. The data hold about a million distinct CDR3 sequences, with around 49% observed a single time. The sample taken for sequencing was blood. The receptor source for this set is a man aged 30 to 39 in good health.

The rearrangement uses TRBV7-9 and TRBJ1-4; possibly TRBD1 for D (5 bases). The CDR3 loop spans 15 amino acids. V was cut by 0 bases and J by 4 bases, with 9 bases left in between. Per the germline V gene, CDR1 is SEHNR and CDR2 is FQNEAQ (reference sequence). CDR3 sequence reads: CASSLARAGNEKLFF. CDR3 bases: TGTGCCAGCAGCTTAGCCAGGGCTGGTAATGAAAAACTGTTTTTT.

The CDR3 coding sequence is TGTGCCAGCAGCTCTAGCGAAGATACGCAGTATTTT. As protein: CASSSSEDTQYF. The V call is TRBV13, the J call TRBJ2-3; tentative D call: TRBD2 (6 bases). The CDR3 contains 12 residues. Germline V lookup: CDR1 PRHDT, CDR2 FYEKMQ (reference sequence). The V and J ends lost 4 bases and 5 bases respectively, with 7 bases between them.